A single sample gave rise to the 21 T cell receptor beta chains below, sequenced in a study of OX40 agonist ivuxolimab in advanced cancers. TCRdb's copy holds only in-frame clones and misses some; the assay was immunoSEQ multiplex PCR. The data contain about 43,000 clones, 86% of them singletons. This specimen consisted of CD4+ or CD8+ T cells sorted from blood, obtained in a trial of the OX40 agonist ivuxolimab. These receptors came from an adult with an advanced solid tumor such as melanoma, head and neck, liver or kidney cancer.

The chain combines TRBV9 with TRBJ2-1; D gene ambiguous. Germline V gene data show CDR1 as SGDLS and CDR2 as YYNGEE. Trimming left V 0 bases short and J 8 bases short, with 6 bases between. The CDR3 has 12 residues. Here the CDR3 DNA reads TGTGCCAGCAGCGTAGACAGCTATGAGCAGTTCTTC. Translating gives CASSVDSYEQFF.

This chain uses TRBV5-1 with TRBJ1-2; tentatively, D is TRBD1 (6 bases). CDR3 length: 13 residues. CDR1 and CDR2 from the germline V gene are SGHRS and YFSETQ. The V end lost 4 bases, the J end lost 6 bases, and 13 bases lay between the germline ends. For the CDR3, the DNA is TGCGCCAGCAGCCGACAGGTGCAAGATGGCTACACCTTC. This translates into CASSRQVQDGYTF.

The chain couples TRBV7-8 to TRBJ2-2; 10 nucleotides align to TRBD2. V gave up 5 bases and J gave up 0 bases; unmatched junction bases: 3. This CDR3 is 16 amino acids long. Per germline, CDR1 SGHVS and CDR2 FQNEAQ. This chain's CDR3 is CASSQLAGANTGELFF. CDR3 DNA sequence: TGTGCCAGCAGCCAGCTAGCGGGGGCGAACACCGGGGAGCTGTTTTTT.

The genes are TRBV27 and TRBJ2-5, with unresolved D. CDR1 is MNHEY and CDR2 is SMNVEV in the germline V gene (reference sequence). The CDR3 consists of 13 residues. V lost 1 base and J lost 4, with 7 bases in between. CDR3 DNA: TGTGCCAGCAGTTTATGGGGTTTAGAGACCCAGTACTTC. Its translation: CASSLWGLETQYF.

There are a few counts of this clone. The V and J genes are TRBV11-2 and TRBJ2-1; the D is unclear. Germline V gene data show CDR1 as SGHAT and CDR2 as FQNNGV. This CDR3 has 12 amino acids. V shed 0 bases and J shed 13 bases, with 10 bases lying between them. CDR3 in amino acids: CASSLDRWDQFF. The CDR3 DNA reads TGTGCCAGCAGCTTAGATAGGTGGGATCAGTTCTTC. The full variable domain, completed using reference TRBV11-2 and TRBJ2-1, is EAGVAQSPRYKIIEKRQSVAFWCNPISGHATLYWYQQILGQGPKLLIQFQNNGVVDDSQLPKDRFSAERLKGVDSTLKIQPAKLEDSAVYLCASSLDRWDQFFGPGTRLTVL.

Only one count was recorded for this clone. This chain connects TRBV27 to TRBJ1-1; TRBD1 might be the D (5 bases). CDR3 size: 13 residues. Germline V gene data show CDR1 as MNHEY and CDR2 as SMNVEV (reference sequence). The germline V and J ends were trimmed by 6 bases and 5 bases, with 13 bases remaining between them. CDR3 loop: CASRWGGGTEAFF. CDR3 coding DNA: TGTGCCAGCAGATGGGGGGGTGGAACTGAAGCTTTCTTT.

V usage is TRBV27 and J usage is TRBJ1-5; D is unclear. The V gene lost 5 bases and the J gene lost 4 bases, with 6 bases spanning the gap. The CDR3 has 12 residues. Germline V gene lookup returns CDR1 MNHEY and CDR2 SMNVEV (reference sequence). The CDR3 DNA follows: TGTGCCAGCAGTAGAGGGAATCAGCCCCAGCATTTT. This codes for CASSRGNQPQHF.

The chain joins TRBV27 to TRBJ2-3, with D possibly being TRBD1 (5 bases). This CDR3 comprises 16 residues. V shed 5 bases and J shed 5 bases, with 20 bases lying between them. Germline V gene data show CDR1 as MNHEY and CDR2 as SMNVEV (reference sequence). CDR3 DNA: TGTGCCAGCAGTCCCTTTACAGGTAGTAGGCAAGATACGCAGTATTTT. Residues: CASSPFTGSRQDTQYF.

The chain uses TRBV5-4 and TRBJ2-7, with 7 bases identical to TRBD1. Germline assignment: CDR1 SGHNT and CDR2 YYREEE (reference sequence). The CDR3 extends over 13 amino acids. V dropped 3 bases and J dropped 2; count of bases not matched to a gene: 2. The CDR3: CASSSQGAYEQYV. Written as DNA, the CDR3 is TGTGCCAGCAGCTCGCAGGGGGCCTACGAGCAGTACGTC.

This chain connects TRBV21-1 to TRBJ2-7; the table assigns TRBD2, which was not confirmed against the DNA. TRBV21-1 is designated a pseudogene. This CDR3 spans 14 amino acids. The CDR3 is CASSKGGAKYEQYF. CDR3 DNA sequence: TGTGCCAGCAGCAAAGGCGGGGCTAAGTACGAGCAGTACTTC.

The table lists this clone with a count of one. The rearrangement links TRBV7-9 to TRBJ2-1; 8 bases fit TRBD2. This CDR3 region has 13 residues. Germline lookup yields CDR1 SEHNR and CDR2 FQNEAQ (reference sequence). The junction had 8 bases not matched to a gene; V was cut back by 1 base and J by 15 bases. The CDR3 loop reads CASSLGLGTRLFF. The CDR3 DNA reads as TGTGCCAGCAGCTTAGGGCTGGGGACTAGGTTGTTCTTC.

On this clone itself: A read error may account for a junction end that differs from germline. V is TRBV5-6 and J is TRBJ1-1; D call uncertain. In germline, CDR1 is SGHDT, CDR2 YYEEEE. The CDR3 length is 15 residues. The CDR3 nucleotides read TGTGCCAGCAGCTTGGTTTCAGGACTGAACTCTGAAGCTTTCTTT. Amino acids: CASSLVSGLNSEAFF.

The chain joins TRBV2 to TRBJ2-6; 7 bases match TRBD1. The V gene's germline CDR1 is SNHLY and CDR2 FYNNEI. The trim removed 9 bases at V and 4 bases at J, leaving 18 bases unmatched. The CDR3 totals 18 residues. The chain's CDR3 is CARDTGETLVAGANVLTF. CDR3 sequence (DNA): TGTGCCAGAGACACAGGGGAAACACTAGTAGCGGGGGCCAACGTCCTGACTTTC.

This clone has a handful of counts. The V and J genes are TRBV2 and TRBJ2-1; 9 positions agree with TRBD2. Germline CDR1 reads SNHLY; CDR2 reads FYNNEI. The length of the CDR3 is 15 residues. V shed 6 bases, J shed 6 bases, and the junction held 9 bases outside the gene matches. DNA of the CDR3: TGTGCCAGCAGCGCTCTTGCGGGAGGGCCCAATGAGCAGTTCTTC. Its protein is CASSALAGGPNEQFF. The full variable domain, rest sourced from reference TRBV2 and TRBJ2-1, is EPEVTQTPSHQVTQMGQEVILRCVPISNHLYFYWYRQILGQKVEFLVSFYNNEISEKSEIFDDQFSVERPDGSNFTLKIRSTKLEDSAMYFCASSALAGGPNEQFFGPGTRLTVL.

This rearrangement joins TRBV7-9 to TRBJ1-2; the D gene is possibly TRBD1 (6 bases). CDR3 length: 15 residues. V dropped 3 bases and J dropped 10 bases, with 21 bases sitting between them. Germline assignment: CDR1 SEHNR and CDR2 FQNEAQ (reference sequence). The DNA for the CDR3 is TGTGCCAGCAGCTTTCAGTCAGGGGTCTTGGGTGACTACACCTTC. Its protein is CASSFQSGVLGDYTF.

The gene calls are TRBV11-2 and TRBJ1-6; D is ambiguous. Trimming took 1 base from V and 9 from J, leaving 10 bases between them. Per the germline V gene, CDR1 is SGHAT and CDR2 is FQNNGV. The length of the CDR3 is 14 residues. CDR3 loop: CASSLGGSGSPLHF. CDR3 coding DNA: TGTGCCAGCAGCTTAGGAGGGAGTGGTTCACCCCTCCACTTT.

V usage is TRBV2 and J usage is TRBJ2-7, with 8 bases matching TRBD2. Germline CDR1 and CDR2: SNHLY and FYNNEI. CDR3 length: 16 residues. V was clipped by 4 bases and J by 4 bases; unmatched bases: 12. CDR3: CASSGLAEAGDYEQYF. CDR3 DNA: TGTGCCAGCAGTGGCCTAGCCGAAGCGGGAGATTACGAGCAGTACTTC.

V usage is TRBV7-3 and J usage is TRBJ2-1; the match to TRBD2 covers 7 bases. Germline trimming cut 2 bases from V and 8 bases from J; bases unmatched to any gene: 15. CDR1 and CDR2 (germline): SGHTA, FQGTGA. The CDR3 runs 17 residues. For the CDR3, the DNA is TGTGCCAGCAGCTTAGAGGGTCTTAGCGGGTATGGAGATGAGCAGTTCTTC. Its protein is CASSLEGLSGYGDEQFF. Full variable domain (remainder filled in from reference TRBV7-3 and TRBJ2-1): GAGVSQTPSNKVTEKGKYVELRCDPISGHTALYWYRQSLGQGPEFLIYFQGTGAADDSGLPNDRFFAVRPEGSVSTLKIQRTERGDSAVYLCASSLEGLSGYGDEQFFGPGTRLTVL.

The rearrangement joins TRBV5-6 to TRBJ1-5; D remains ambiguous. V was trimmed by 0 bases and J by 0 bases, leaving 7 bases between them. Germline-derived CDR1 and CDR2 are SGHDT and YYEEEE. The CDR3 sequence is 15 residues long. CDR3 coding DNA: TGTGCCAGCAGCTTGGGAGGTTATAGCAATCAGCCCCAGCATTTT. Translation: CASSLGGYSNQPQHF.

The chain has TRBV10-3 and TRBJ2-3; 9 bases are a match to TRBD1. CDR1 is ENHRY, CDR2 SYGVKD, per germline. V lost 11 bases, J lost 4 bases, and 7 bases stayed unmatched. The CDR3 spans 13 residues. The CDR3 nucleotides are TGTGCCGCCGGGACAGGGACCGCAGATACGCAGTATTTT. This codes for CAAGTGTADTQYF.

V usage is TRBV27 and J usage is TRBJ2-7; 8 bases map to TRBD1. Germline lookup yields CDR1 MNHEY and CDR2 SMNVEV (reference sequence). The V segment lost 5 bases and the J segment 4 bases; nucleotides outside the gene matches: 7. The length of the CDR3 is 14 residues. The CDR3 sequence: CASSGQQGAYEQYF. As DNA, the CDR3 is TGTGCCAGCAGTGGGCAGCAGGGGGCGTACGAGCAGTACTTC.